A single sample gave rise to the 29 T cell receptor beta chains below, sequenced in a study of cytomegalovirus exposure and HLA in healthy donors (dated by TCRdb to about 2017). Library method: the immunoSEQ multiplex PCR assay. The multiplex PCR relied on a mix of 60 forward primers for TCR Vbeta segments and 13 reverse primers for TCR Jbeta segments. Here the immuneACCESS table is served through TCRdb, limited to in-frame sequences with V and J called. Missing clones are a known gap in these copies; in checked studies unresolved V genes cover under half, and the rest lacks a known reason. The table for this sample lists some 180,000 clones; less than 80% of them were counted only once. Around 1.6% of the sample belongs to the ten largest clones. Input material: PBMCs. These receptors all stem from a man aged 18-30 years in good health and CMV-seronegative.

In this sample, this clone turned up a few times. The rearrangement uses TRBV19 and TRBJ1-1, with 7 positions matching TRBD1. Germline CDR1 is LNHDA and CDR2 is SQIVND (reference sequence). V shed 2 bases and J 6 bases; nucleotides not matched to a gene: 12. The CDR3 extends over 16 amino acids. CDR3 loop: CASSIRPGQLFSEAFF. In nucleotides, the CDR3 is TGTGCCAGTAGTATACGACCGGGACAGCTTTTCTCTGAAGCTTTCTTT.

This rearrangement joins TRBV29-1 to TRBJ1-1; tentative D call: TRBD1 (5 bases). The CDR3 covers 15 residues. Per germline, CDR1 SQVTM and CDR2 ANQGSEA. Deletions cut 6 bases from V and 4 bases from J, with 21 bases between. DNA of the CDR3: TGCAGCGTCCGGGACTCCCCCGGCGGGACCACTGAAGCTTTCTTT. Translated: CSVRDSPGGTTEAFF.

This clone was detected only once. The rearrangement joins TRBV14 to TRBJ2-7, with D possibly TRBD2 on 7 matching bases. The germline gives CDR1 SGHDN, CDR2 FVKESK. Trimming removed 4 bases from V and 5 bases from J, with 24 bases in between. This CDR3 spans 17 amino acids. DNA of the CDR3: TGTGCCAGCAGCCTGCGGAAAAGGCTGCGGGGGCACAACGAGCAGTACTTC. Its protein product is CASSLRKRLRGHNEQYF.

This chain joins TRBV27 and TRBJ2-1; 11 nucleotides agree with TRBD2. The CDR3 runs to 17 residues. V was pared by 5 bases and J by 5 bases, with 11 bases of the junction left unmatched. Germline-derived CDR1 and CDR2 are MNHEY and SMNVEV (reference sequence). CDR3 sequence (DNA): TGTGCCAGCAGTCCCCTCCCACTAGCGGGAGTAAACAATGAGCAGTTCTTC. Its translation is CASSPLPLAGVNNEQFF.

The rearrangement uses TRBV5-4 and TRBJ2-2, with D unresolved. Germline CDR1 and CDR2: SGHNT and YYREEE (reference sequence). V was clipped by 0 bases and J by 7 bases, with 7 bases between them. CDR3 length equals 13 residues. CDR3 in DNA: TGTGCCAGCAGCTTGGGACAACACGGGGAGCTGTTTTTT. This codes for CASSLGQHGELFF.

This clone was counted a single time. This rearrangement joins TRBV5-1 to TRBJ2-1, with TRBD1 identical over 8 bases. CDR3 length: 15 residues. The germline V gene has CDR1 SGHRS and CDR2 YFSETQ. V shed 2 bases, J shed 4 bases, and the junction held 5 bases outside the gene matches. Here the CDR3 reads CASSFGRGLYNEQFF. CDR3 in DNA: TGCGCCAGCAGCTTTGGCAGGGGGCTATACAATGAGCAGTTCTTC.

J is TRBJ1-2 and V is TRBV6-5; D gene ambiguous. V lost 9 bases, J lost 7 bases, and 12 bases lay in between. The CDR3 runs 11 residues. CDR1 and CDR2 (germline): MNHEY, SVGAGI. CDR3 coding DNA: TGTGCCAGTCATACGGGGTCTGGCTACACCTTC. It yields the protein CASHTGSGYTF.

This sequence joins TRBV7-8 and TRBJ2-1; 11 bases line up with TRBD2. The CDR3 extends over 16 amino acids. The trim removed 5 bases at V and 0 bases at J, leaving 3 bases unmatched. Germline CDR1 reads SGHVS; CDR2 reads FQNEAQ. CDR3 region: CASSQGTSGSYNEQFF. CDR3 sequence (DNA): TGTGCCAGCAGCCAGGGGACTAGCGGCTCCTACAATGAGCAGTTCTTC.

This clone was seen only a few times. The chain uses TRBV11-2 and TRBJ1-4, with D tentatively TRBD1 (6 bases). Germline-derived CDR1 and CDR2 are SGHAT and FQNNGV. V was cut by 4 bases and J by 6 bases, with 15 bases left in between. This CDR3 region has 15 residues. CDR3: CASSYTGLLDEKLFF. The CDR3 region has the DNA TGTGCCAGCAGCTATACAGGGTTGTTGGATGAAAAACTGTTTTTT.

The chain uses TRBV30 and TRBJ1-2; D perhaps matches TRBD1 (5 bases). Germline values: CDR1 GTSNPN, CDR2 SVGIG (reference sequence). This CDR3 spans 14 amino acids. V shed 4 bases and J shed 4 bases, with 16 bases lying between them. The CDR3 DNA follows: TGTGCCTGGACCCCCCCGGGGGGGTTCTATGGCTACACCTTC. This encodes CAWTPPGGFYGYTF.

The chain couples TRBV2 to TRBJ2-1; D is possibly TRBD1 (6 bases). This CDR3 contains 16 residues. Germline loops: CDR1 SNHLY, CDR2 FYNNEI. V was clipped by 7 bases and J by 0 bases, with 16 bases between them. CDR3 residues: CASITFTGSSYNEQFF. Here the CDR3 DNA reads TGTGCCAGCATTACCTTTACAGGGAGCTCCTACAATGAGCAGTTCTTC.

V usage is TRBV28 and J usage is TRBJ1-1; 8 nucleotides align to TRBD1. Trimming removed 4 bases from V and 3 bases from J; junction bases left unmatched: 7. Germline CDR1 MDHEN, CDR2 SYDVKM. The CDR3 is 15 amino acids. DNA of the CDR3: TGTGCCAGCAGTTCGGAGACAGGGGTTTACACTGAAGCTTTCTTT. The encoded protein is CASSSETGVYTEAFF. The whole variable domain, remainder taken from reference TRBV28 and TRBJ1-1, is DVKVTQSSRYLVKRTGEKVFLECVQDMDHENMFWYRQDPGLGLRLIYFSYDVKMKEKGDIPEGYSVSREKKERFSLILESASTNQTSMYLCASSSETGVYTEAFFGQGTRLTVV.

The V and J genes are TRBV19 and TRBJ2-5; a possible D gene is TRBD1 (6 bases). CDR3 length: 14 residues. Germline assignment: CDR1 LNHDA and CDR2 SQIVND (reference sequence). Trimming shortened V by 10 bases and J by 1 base, and 16 bases separated the two germline ends. CDR3: CATRGSTPQETQYF. The CDR3 DNA is TGTGCCACCAGGGGTAGCACTCCCCAAGAGACCCAGTACTTC.

The chain joins TRBV30 to TRBJ2-3; 16 bases align to TRBD2. V lost 7 bases to trimming and J lost 5 bases; unmatched junction nucleotides: 6. CDR3 length: 15 residues. CDR1 and CDR2 (germline): GTSNPN, SVGIG (reference sequence). CDR3 region: CALGLAGGMEDTQYF. The DNA for the CDR3 is TGTGCCTTGGGACTAGCGGGGGGGATGGAAGATACGCAGTATTTT.

Only a few counts were recorded for this clone. Other nucleotide sequences in the sample specify the same CDR3. The chain has TRBV18 and TRBJ2-2; D is unresolved. The length of the CDR3 is 12 residues. V lost 3 bases and J 3 bases, leaving 2 bases between the germline ends. Germline-derived CDR1 and CDR2 are KGHSH and LQKENI. Written as DNA, the CDR3 is TGTGCCAGCTCACCCGACACCGGGGAGCTGTTTTTT. Protein sequence: CASSPDTGELFF.

This clone was recorded a few times. The rearrangement joins TRBV6-1 to TRBJ1-6; D unclear. Trimming removed 7 bases from V and 6 bases from J, with 16 bases in between. Germline V lookup: CDR1 MNHNS, CDR2 SASEGT. This CDR3 region has 15 residues. CDR3 residues: CASTPPMRSNSPLHF. The CDR3 nucleotides are TGTGCCAGCACCCCTCCGATGAGAAGTAATTCACCCCTCCACTTT.

This chain links TRBV4-1 with TRBJ2-7, with 8 bases aligning to TRBD2. Losses at the gene ends were 4 bases for V and 5 bases for J; bases not matched to a gene: 13. The length of the CDR3 is 16 residues. Germline assignment: CDR1 MGHRA and CDR2 YSYEKL. Here the CDR3 reads CASSPIERAGADEQYF. CDR3 bases: TGCGCCAGCAGCCCCATTGAGCGAGCGGGGGCAGACGAGCAGTACTTC.

The genes are TRBV5-1 and TRBJ2-3; TRBD1 is a possible D gene (6 bases). Trimming took off 4 bases at V and 2 bases at J, with 8 bases between the two ends. Germline V gives CDR1 SGHRS, CDR2 YFSETQ. There are 13 residues in the CDR3. The CDR3 is CASSRGYTDTQYF. DNA for the CDR3: TGCGCCAGCAGCAGGGGGTACACAGATACGCAGTATTTT.

This chain connects TRBV28 to TRBJ1-6; D is unclear. The germline V gene encodes CDR1 MDHEN and CDR2 SYDVKM. Trimming shortened V by 10 bases and J by 6 bases, and 19 bases separated the two germline ends. This CDR3 is built from 15 residues. CDR3 nucleotide sequence: TGTGCCACCCTCCTCCCGCACAGCCTTAATTCACCCCTCCACTTT. It is translated as CATLLPHSLNSPLHF.

This chain links TRBV5-4 with TRBJ2-5, with TRBD2 as a possible D gene (5 bases). Trimming took 2 bases from V and 2 from J, leaving 10 bases between them. The CDR3 contains 14 residues. CDR1 is SGHNT and CDR2 is YYREEE in the germline V gene (reference sequence). The CDR3: CASSLGPGQETQYF. The CDR3 DNA follows: TGTGCCAGCAGCTTAGGGCCGGGACAAGAGACCCAGTACTTC.

The V gene is TRBV7-9, the J gene TRBJ1-1; no reliable D call. In germline, CDR1 is SEHNR, CDR2 FQNEAQ (reference sequence). Trimming cost V 1 base and J 3 bases, with 6 bases left between them. The CDR3 has 13 amino acids. CDR3 nucleotide sequence: TGTGCCAGCAGCTTAGTTATTTACACTGAAGCTTTCTTT. It encodes CASSLVIYTEAFF.

There are a few counts of this clone. One end of the junction fails to match germline, which may point to a read error. V gene TRBV5-1 combines with J gene TRBJ2-7, with D possibly TRBD2 on 6 matching bases. The V gene's germline CDR1 is SGHRS and CDR2 YFSETQ. There are 15 residues in the CDR3. CDR3 nucleotides: TGCGCCAGCAGCCCCACCGGGACTGAATCCTCCGAGCAGTACTTC. Translated, it gives CASSPTGTESSEQYF.

The rearrangement joins TRBV4-2 to TRBJ1-2; a possible D gene is TRBD1 (5 bases). The CDR3 sequence is 14 residues long. V was cut by 1 base and J by 7 bases, with 13 bases left in between. Per the germline V gene, CDR1 is LGHNA and CDR2 is YNFKEQ. CDR3 sequence (DNA): TGTGCCAGCAGCCAAGTAGGGGCGCAGGGTGGCTACACCTTC. Encoded protein: CASSQVGAQGGYTF.

This chain connects TRBV7-3 to TRBJ2-2; D may be TRBD2 (6 bases). The CDR3 contains 16 residues. Trimming stripped 3 bases from V and 3 bases from J, with 14 bases between. Germline V gene lookup returns CDR1 SGHTA and CDR2 FQGTGA. The CDR3: CASSLWGVQDTGELFF. CDR3 nucleotides: TGTGCCAGCAGCTTGTGGGGGGTCCAGGACACCGGGGAGCTGTTTTTT.

The chain uses TRBV7-9 and TRBJ2-2; D may be TRBD1 (6 bases). V was shortened by 4 bases and J by 2 bases, with 17 bases between the two germline ends. The CDR3 consists of 17 residues. Germline lookup yields CDR1 SEHNR and CDR2 FQNEAQ (reference sequence). The CDR3 DNA is TGTGCCAGCAGCTCCTCTCCGGGGACACTTAACACCGGGGAGCTGTTTTTT. Amino acid sequence: CASSSSPGTLNTGELFF. The entire variable domain, with the rest obtained from reference TRBV7-9 and TRBJ2-2, is as follows: DTGVSQNPRHKITKRGQNVTFRCDPISEHNRLYWYRQTLGQGPEFLTYFQNEAQLEKSRLLSDRFSAERPKGSFSTLEIQRTEQGDSAMYLCASSSSPGTLNTGELFFGEGSRLTVL.

V gene TRBV7-9 combines with J gene TRBJ1-5; D is unclear. V was shortened by 7 bases and J by 2 bases, with 9 bases between the two germline ends. CDR3 length equals 13 residues. Germline values: CDR1 SEHNR, CDR2 FQNEAQ (reference sequence). CDR3 in DNA: TGTGCCAGCACCCCAGGCGGCAATCAGCCCCAGCATTTT. Encoded protein: CASTPGGNQPQHF.

The chain recombines TRBV7-9 with TRBJ2-7, with TRBD1 as a possible D gene (5 bases). The CDR3 spans 14 residues. Between the trimmed V and J ends, which lost 9 bases and 2 bases, there was a span of 17 bases. Germline assignment: CDR1 SEHNR and CDR2 FQNEAQ (reference sequence). The CDR3 DNA reads as TGTGCCAGTGGTGGGGCTGATTCGACCTACGAGCAGTACTTC. It is translated as CASGGADSTYEQYF.

This rearrangement joins TRBV28 to TRBJ1-1, with TRBD1 matching 7 bases. The CDR3 loop spans 15 amino acids. Unmatched junction bases numbered 8, after V lost 4 bases and J lost 3 bases. Germline V gene lookup returns CDR1 MDHEN and CDR2 SYDVKM. The CDR3 DNA is TGTGCCAGCAGTTCCCCCCACAGGGGAGACACTGAAGCTTTCTTT. Residues: CASSSPHRGDTEAFF.

This sequence joins TRBV27 and TRBJ1-2; D possibly corresponds to TRBD1 (5 bases). The germline V and J ends were trimmed by 3 bases and 4 bases, with 9 bases remaining between them. The CDR3 contains 13 residues. Germline lookup yields CDR1 MNHEY and CDR2 SMNVEV (reference sequence). The CDR3 spells CASSFQGRYGYTF. DNA for the CDR3: TGTGCCAGCAGTTTCCAGGGTCGCTATGGCTACACCTTC.